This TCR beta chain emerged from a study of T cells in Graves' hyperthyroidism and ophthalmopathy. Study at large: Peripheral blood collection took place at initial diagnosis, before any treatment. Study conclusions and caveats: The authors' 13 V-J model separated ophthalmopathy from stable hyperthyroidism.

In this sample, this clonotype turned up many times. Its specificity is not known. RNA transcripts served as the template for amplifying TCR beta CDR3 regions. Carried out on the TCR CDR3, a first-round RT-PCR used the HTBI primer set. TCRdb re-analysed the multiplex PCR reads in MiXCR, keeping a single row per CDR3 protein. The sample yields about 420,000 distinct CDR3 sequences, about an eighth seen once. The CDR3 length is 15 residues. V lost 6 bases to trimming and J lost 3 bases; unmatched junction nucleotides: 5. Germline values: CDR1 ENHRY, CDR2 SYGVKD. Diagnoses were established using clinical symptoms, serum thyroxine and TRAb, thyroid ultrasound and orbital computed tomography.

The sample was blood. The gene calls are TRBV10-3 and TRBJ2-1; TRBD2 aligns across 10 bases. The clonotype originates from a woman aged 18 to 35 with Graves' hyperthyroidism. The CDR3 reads CAIRTGTSDYNEQFF. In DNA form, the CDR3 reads TGTGCCATCAGGACCGGGACTAGCGACTACAATGAGCAGTTCTTC.